Below, one T cell receptor (beta chain) is given with its context. The target antigen is unknown. For ophthalmopathy patients, the Clinical Activity Score was at least 3 and the NOSPECS grade at least 4; duration was under 3 months. The CDR3 is made up of 13 amino acids. V was clipped by 0 bases and J by 5 bases; unmatched bases: 0. The V gene's germline CDR1 is MNHEY and CDR2 SVGAGI. This record comes from a study of T cells in Graves' hyperthyroidism and ophthalmopathy. Findings and caveats of the study: The model predicted ophthalmopathy a median around six months before onset.

Amplification targeted TCR beta CDR3 regions from RNA transcripts. Carried out on the TCR CDR3, a first-round RT-PCR used the HTBI primer set. TCRdb re-called the multiplex PCR reads with MiXCR, one entry per CDR3 protein. This sample has fewer than 650,000 distinct CDR3 sequences; more than 13% occur once, and the top ten carry less than 9%. The TCR comes from a woman aged 18 to 35 with Graves' ophthalmopathy. Material for sequencing was blood. This sequence joins TRBV6-5 and TRBJ2-7, with 8 positions matching TRBD2. Written as DNA, the CDR3 is TGTGCCAGCAGTTACTCAGCGGGGGACGAGCAGTACTTC. The encoded protein is CASSYSAGDEQYF.